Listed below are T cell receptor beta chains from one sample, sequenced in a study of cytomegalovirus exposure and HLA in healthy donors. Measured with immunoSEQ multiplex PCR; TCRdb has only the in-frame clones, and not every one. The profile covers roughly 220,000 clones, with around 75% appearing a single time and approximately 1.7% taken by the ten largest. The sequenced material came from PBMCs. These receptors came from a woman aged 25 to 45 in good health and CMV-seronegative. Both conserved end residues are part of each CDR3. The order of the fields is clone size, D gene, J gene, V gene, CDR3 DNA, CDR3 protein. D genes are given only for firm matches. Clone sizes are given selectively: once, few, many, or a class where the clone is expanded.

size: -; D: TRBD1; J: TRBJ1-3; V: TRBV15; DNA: TGTGCCACCAGCGTCTACAGGGGGCCTAGAAACACCATATATTTT; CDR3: CATSVYRGPRNTIYF
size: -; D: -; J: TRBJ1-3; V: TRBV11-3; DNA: TGTGCCAGCAGCCCCAGGTCAGACTCTGGAAACACCATATATTTT; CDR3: CASSPRSDSGNTIYF
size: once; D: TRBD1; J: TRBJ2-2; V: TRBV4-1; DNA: TGCGCCAGCAGCCAGAACTTGGGACAGGGAGCCACCGGGGAGCTGTTTTTT; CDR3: CASSQNLGQGATGELFF
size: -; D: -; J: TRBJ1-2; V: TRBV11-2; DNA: TGTGCCAGCAGCTTAGATTTGACAGCCCTGAACTATGGCTACACCTTC; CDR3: CASSLDLTALNYGYTF
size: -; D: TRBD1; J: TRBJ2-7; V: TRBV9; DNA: TGTGCCAGCAGCCCCGGACAGGGGAACTACGAGCAGTACTTC; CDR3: CASSPGQGNYEQYF
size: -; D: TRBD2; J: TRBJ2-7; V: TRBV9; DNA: TGTGCCAGCAGCGCGGACCCGGGACTAGCGGGAGGCGAGCAGTACTTC; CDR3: CASSADPGLAGGEQYF
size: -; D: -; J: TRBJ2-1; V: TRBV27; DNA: TGTGCCAGCAGTACTCCGACAAGGGCTAGCGATGAGCAGTTCTTC; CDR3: CASSTPTRASDEQFF
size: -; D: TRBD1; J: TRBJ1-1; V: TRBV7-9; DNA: TGTGCCAGCAGCTTAGGTAGGACAGGGGCGGATGAAGCTTTCTTT; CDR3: CASSLGRTGADEAFF
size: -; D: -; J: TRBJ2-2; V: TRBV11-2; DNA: TGTGCCAGCAGCTCCTTTCGGTCCGGGGAGCTGTTTTTT; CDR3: CASSSFRSGELFF
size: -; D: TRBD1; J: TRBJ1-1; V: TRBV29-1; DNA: TGCAGCGCCTATCAGACAGGGGGGACTGAAGCTTTCTTT; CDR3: CSAYQTGGTEAFF
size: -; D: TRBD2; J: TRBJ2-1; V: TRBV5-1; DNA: TGCGCCAGCAGCGTTGGACCCGCCGGGACTAGCGGTAAGGATGAGCAGTTCTTC; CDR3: CASSVGPAGTSGKDEQFF
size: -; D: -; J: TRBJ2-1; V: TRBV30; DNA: TGTGCCTGGAGTCCATCGCGGGTGGGTGAGCAGTTCTTC; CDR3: CAWSPSRVGEQFF
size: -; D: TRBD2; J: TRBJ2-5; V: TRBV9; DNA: TGTGCCAGCAGCGTAGGGGGGGGTGGAGAGACCCAGTACTTC; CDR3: CASSVGGGGETQYF
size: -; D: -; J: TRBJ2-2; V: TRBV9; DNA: TGTGCCAGCAGCCGCCTGGGTCGGAGGGACACCGGGGAGCTGTTTTTT; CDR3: CASSRLGRRDTGELFF
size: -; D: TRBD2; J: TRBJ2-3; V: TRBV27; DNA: TGTGCCAGCAGTTGGGACTACAGCACAGATACGCAGTATTTT; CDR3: CASSWDYSTDTQYF
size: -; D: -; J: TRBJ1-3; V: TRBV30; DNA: TGTGCCTGGAGTGTACAGGGACGGTCCTCTGGAAACACCATATATTTT; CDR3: CAWSVQGRSSGNTIYF
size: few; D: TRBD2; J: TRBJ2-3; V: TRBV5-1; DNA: TGCGCCAGCAGCTTAGTATTAGCGGGGGCAGGAGATACGCAGTATTTT; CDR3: CASSLVLAGAGDTQYF
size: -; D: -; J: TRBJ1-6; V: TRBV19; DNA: TGTGCCAGTAGTATTGCGGGCAACTTTTATAATTCACCCCTCCACTTT; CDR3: CASSIAGNFYNSPLHF
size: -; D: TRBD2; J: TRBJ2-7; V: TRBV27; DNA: TGTGCCAGCAGTTCTGGCGGGAGATACGAGCAGTACTTC; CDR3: CASSSGGRYEQYF
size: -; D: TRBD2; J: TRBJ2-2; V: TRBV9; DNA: TGTGCCAGCAGCCCATGGCCCACCCGGGGAGGGCTGGCCGGGGAGCTGTTTTTT; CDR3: CASSPWPTRGGLAGELFF
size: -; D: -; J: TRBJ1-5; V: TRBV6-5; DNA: TGTGCCAGCGGCCCGACGGGTACTAATCAGCCCCAGCATTTT; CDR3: CASGPTGTNQPQHF
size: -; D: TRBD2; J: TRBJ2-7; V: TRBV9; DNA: TGTGCCAGCAGCCCTAGACTAGCGGGAGGGGTGTACGAGCAGTACTTC; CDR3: CASSPRLAGGVYEQYF
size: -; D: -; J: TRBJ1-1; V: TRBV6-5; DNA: TGTGCCAGCAGTCGGACAGCCACTGAAGCTTTCTTT; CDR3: CASSRTATEAFF
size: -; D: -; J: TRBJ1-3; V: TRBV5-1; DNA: TGCGCCAGCAGCTTGGTAGGGGGCTCTGGAAACACCATATATTTT; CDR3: CASSLVGGSGNTIYF
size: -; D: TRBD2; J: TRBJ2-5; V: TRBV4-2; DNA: TGTGCCAGCAGCCACTACGTGGGAGGGGAGACGGAGACCCAGTACTTC; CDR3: CASSHYVGGETETQYF
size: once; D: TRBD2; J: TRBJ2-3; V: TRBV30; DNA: TGTGCCTGGGGGACTAGCGGTGGAGATACGCAGTATTTT; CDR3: CAWGTSGGDTQYF
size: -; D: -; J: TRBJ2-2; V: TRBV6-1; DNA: TGTGCCATTACAGGTTCCCACACCGGGGAGCTGTTTTTT; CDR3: CAITGSHTGELFF